The present T cell receptor beta chain was sequenced within a study of stem cell transplantation in POMP-related autoinflammatory disease. Overall study results and limits: A trend toward lower repertoire diversity and greater clonality appeared in every analyzed T-cell subset of PRAID patients. Fewer unique TRB V-J gene pairings were identified in patients with PRAID.

This clone appeared a few times. Its target is unknown. This CDR3 has 13 amino acids. Germline CDR1 is SGHTA and CDR2 is FQGTGA. The V end was cut by 1 base, the J end by 3 bases, with 4 bases between. TCRdb keeps only in-frame clones here, not all; method: immunoSEQ multiplex PCR. Among some 29,000 clones, 70% to 90% were seen once, and the ten largest hold 0.72%. The clonotype originates from a human donor with POMP-related autoinflammation and immune dysregulation (PRAID). The V call is TRBV7-3, the J call TRBJ1-5; D gene uncertain. Specimen: CD4+ T cells from PBMCs, collected before stem cell transplantation. For the CDR3, the DNA is TGTGCCAGCAGCTTAAGTACCAATCAGCCCCAGCATTTT. Its translation is CASSLSTNQPQHF.